Here is one T cell receptor (beta chain) with its context. The antigen remains undetermined. 13 Jbeta primers and 60 Vbeta primers were used for the PCR. Sequenced by immunoSEQ multiplex PCR; TCRdb stores in-frame clones only, minus some. The repertoire holds about 190,000 clones, with roughly 80% as singletons. The sample originates from a study of cytomegalovirus exposure and HLA in healthy donors. Overall study results and limits: CMV serostatus was the sole immune exposure information available. A prior analysis recorded that most TCR beta V segments were productive about 90% or about 30% of the time.

The CDR3 covers 15 residues. Germline CDR1 reads LNHDA; CDR2 reads SQIVND (reference sequence). The V gene end was trimmed by 5 bases and the J gene end by 6 bases; junction bases not matched to a gene: 13. The source material was PBMCs. The V gene is TRBV19, the J gene TRBJ2-7, with TRBD2 identical over 7 bases. The sequence was collected from a woman younger than 35 in good health and CMV-seronegative. CDR3 nucleotides: TGTGCCAGTAGTTTACCCGGGAGGCCCCCCCCCGAGCAGTACTTC. Translation: CASSLPGRPPPEQYF.